This passage covers 5 T cell receptor beta chains from one sample sequenced in a study of technical replicates of blood from a handful of donors. Only in-frame clones appear in the TCRdb table, and some are missing; sequencing was by immunoSEQ multiplex PCR. The sample lists tens of thousands of clones, around 87% occurring once. Material for sequencing was PBMCs. These receptors originate from a human donor in good health. Some clones in this sample may be carry-over from other donors' samples.

The rearrangement links TRBV29-1 to TRBJ2-1, with 9 bases lining up with TRBD2. This CDR3 contains 16 residues. Unmatched junction bases numbered 6, after V lost 0 bases and J lost 3 bases. The germline CDR1 and CDR2 sequences are SQVTM and ANQGSEA. CDR3 region: CSVEDPLRGGYNEQFF. The CDR3 nucleotides are TGCAGCGTTGAAGATCCTTTGCGGGGGGGCTACAATGAGCAGTTCTTC.

The V call is TRBV2, the J call TRBJ2-1; D is possibly TRBD2 (5 bases). Germline V lookup: CDR1 SNHLY, CDR2 FYNNEI. Trimming pared 3 bases from V and 0 bases from J, leaving 9 bases between. CDR3 size: 15 residues. Here the CDR3 DNA reads TGTGCCAGCAGTGATACTCGGGGCTCCTACAATGAGCAGTTCTTC. Translated, it gives CASSDTRGSYNEQFF.

This clone was counted a few times. The J gene is TRBJ1-1, the V gene TRBV30; TRBD1 matches 8 bases. Per germline, CDR1 GTSNPN and CDR2 SVGIG (reference sequence). V was pared by 4 bases and J by 1 base, with 5 bases of the junction left unmatched. There are 14 residues in the CDR3. CDR3: CAWTGGLANTEAFF. Written as DNA, the CDR3 is TGTGCCTGGACAGGGGGCTTAGCGAACACTGAAGCTTTCTTT.

The chain has TRBV7-6 and TRBJ2-5, with 9 bases matching TRBD2. The germline V gene has CDR1 SGHVS and CDR2 FNYEAQ. J lost 5 bases, V lost 1 base, and 8 bases had no gene match. CDR3 length equals 16 residues. CDR3 DNA: TGTGCCAGCAGCTTAGGGGCTAGCGGGGCGAGGGAGACCCAGTACTTC. Its protein product is CASSLGASGARETQYF.

This clone was counted once. This chain links TRBV4-3 with TRBJ2-7, with 11 bases identical to TRBD2. CDR3 length: 17 amino acids. The J segment lost 4 bases and the V segment lost 4 bases, leaving 12 bases of the junction unmatched. Germline loops: CDR1 LGHNA, CDR2 YSLEER. For the CDR3, the DNA is TGCGCCAGCAGCCGCAGCCTAGCGGGGGGAAACGGGTACGAGCAGTACTTC. The encoded protein is CASSRSLAGGNGYEQYF.